Listed here are 24 T cell receptor beta chains from one sample, sequenced in a study of response to subunit inactivated influenza vaccine. TCRdb recomputed calls from the RT-PCR reads with MiXCR, one row per CDR3 protein. There are 500,000 to 600,000 distinct CDR3 sequences in the sample; 14% occur only once, and around 10% lies in the top ten. This specimen was PBMCs from blood, taken roughly 12 days after vaccination. Receptors originate from a man in his fifties or sixties who received an inactivated influenza vaccine.

This clonotype turned up a few times. The gene calls are TRBV20-1 and TRBJ1-3, with TRBD1 as a possible D gene (6 bases). Germline CDR1 reads DFQATT; CDR2 reads SNEGSKA (reference sequence). The CDR3 spans 13 residues. The V end was cut by 4 bases, the J end by 2 bases, with 9 bases between. CDR3: CSAMTGPGNTIYF. DNA for the CDR3: TGCAGTGCTATGACAGGACCTGGAAACACCATATATTTT.

This clonotype has a handful of counts. The chain combines TRBV5-6 with TRBJ1-2, with 7 bases aligning to TRBD1. The CDR3 is made up of 16 amino acids. V was pared by 1 base and J by 6 bases, with 12 bases of the junction left unmatched. Germline CDR1 SGHDT, CDR2 YYEEEE. The CDR3, as DNA: TGTGCCAGCAGCTTGTTCGACAGGGTAATGGTAAATGGCTACACCTTC. It yields the protein CASSLFDRVMVNGYTF. Combining the CDR3 with reference TRBV5-6 and TRBJ1-2 gives the whole variable domain DAGVTQSPTHLIKTRGQQVTLRCSPKSGHDTVSWYQQALGQGPQFIFQYYEEEERQRGNFPDRFSGHQFPNYSSELNVNALLLGDSALYLCASSLFDRVMVNGYTFGSGTRLTVV.

The rearrangement uses TRBV7-2 and TRBJ2-7; D perhaps matches TRBD2 (6 bases). The CDR3 runs to 14 residues. V was pared by 6 bases and J by 0 bases, with 12 bases between. Germline loops: CDR1 SGHTA, CDR2 FQGNSA. This CDR3 is CASREGRFSYEQYF. In DNA, the CDR3 is TGTGCCAGCAGGGAGGGACGGTTCTCCTACGAGCAGTACTTC.

The chain uses TRBV14 and TRBJ2-5; no reliable D call. Germline V CDR1 and CDR2: SGHDN, FVKESK. V gave up 4 bases and J gave up 5 bases, with 11 bases separating them. CDR3 length equals 13 residues. The CDR3 sequence: CASSRWLGETQYF. The CDR3 nucleotides read TGTGCCAGCAGCCGATGGCTTGGGGAGACCCAGTACTTC.

The chain employs TRBV18 and TRBJ1-5; D unclear. Germline values: CDR1 KGHSH, CDR2 LQKENI. CDR3 length equals 13 residues. V was trimmed by 3 bases and J by 4 bases, leaving 7 bases between them. For the CDR3, the DNA is TGTGCCAGCTCACCGGGCAATAATCAGCCCCAGCATTTT. Its translation: CASSPGNNQPQHF. The full variable domain, completed using reference TRBV18 and TRBJ1-5, is NAGVMQNPRHLVRRRGQEARLRCSPMKGHSHVYWYRQLPEEGLKFMVYLQKENIIDESGMPKERFSAEFPKEGPSILRIQQVVRGDSAAYFCASSPGNNQPQHFGDGTRLSIL.

This clonotype has a count of ten or more. V gene TRBV6-1 combines with J gene TRBJ2-3, with D uncertain. Germline CDR1 and CDR2: MNHNS and SASEGT. V was pared by 2 bases and J by 5 bases, with 17 bases between. This CDR3 spans 16 amino acids. CDR3 amino acids: CASSEFWAGNVDTQYF. The DNA of the CDR3 is TGTGCCAGCAGTGAATTTTGGGCTGGGAATGTAGATACGCAGTATTTT.

The chain uses TRBV12-3 or TRBV12-4 and TRBJ1-1; TRBD1 matches 8 bases. V trimming: 8 bases; J trimming: 1 base; junction bases outside the gene matches: 0. The CDR3 contains 12 residues. Here the CDR3 reads CASDRGNTEAFF. CDR3 coding DNA: TGTGCCAGCGACAGGGGGAACACTGAAGCTTTCTTT.

In this sample, this clonotype turned up a few times. The rearrangement uses TRBV4-3 and TRBJ1-4, with TRBD1 matching 7 bases. The CDR3 sequence is 15 residues long. From germline, CDR1 is LGHNA and CDR2 YSLEER. Trimming took 2 bases from V and 8 from J; bases not matched to a gene: 8. CDR3 in DNA: TGCGCCAGCAGCCAATCGACGGCAGGGGGGGAAAAACTGTTTTTT. The encoded protein is CASSQSTAGGEKLFF.

This clonotype was recorded a few times. The chain has TRBV15 and TRBJ2-7; no firm D call. Trimming took off 0 bases at V and 6 bases at J, with 12 bases between the two ends. This CDR3 region has 14 residues. CDR1 and CDR2 from the germline V gene are LNHNV and YYDKDF (reference sequence). The CDR3 DNA follows: TGTGCCACCAGCAGAGATCTCGGCCTCCCCGAGCAGTACTTC. Translation gives CATSRDLGLPEQYF.

The rearrangement links TRBV12-3 or TRBV12-4 to TRBJ1-1; D is unclear. With 1 base removed from V and 2 bases from J, the gap between germline ends came to 14 bases. This CDR3 contains 16 residues. CDR3 loop: CASSLEVGQFNTEAFF. The CDR3 DNA is TGTGCCAGCAGTTTAGAAGTAGGTCAGTTTAACACTGAAGCTTTCTTT.

In its sample, this clonotype was seen a few times. V usage is TRBV29-1 and J usage is TRBJ2-7; 10 positions agree with TRBD1. CDR3 length: 15 residues. J was trimmed by 5 bases and V by 6 bases; bases with no gene match: 13. CDR1 and CDR2 (germline): SQVTM, ANQGSEA. DNA of the CDR3: TGCAGCGTAATTAGGACAGGGGGAGGTTGGCACGAGCAGTACTTC. It translates to CSVIRTGGGWHEQYF.

This clonotype was counted only a few times. The chain recombines TRBV7-6 with TRBJ2-1, with D perhaps matching TRBD1 or TRBD2 (5 bases each). The CDR3 consists of 15 residues. The V gene's germline CDR1 is SGHVS and CDR2 FNYEAQ. Trimming cost V 5 bases and J 2 bases, with 13 bases left between them. The CDR3 sequence is CASSPQGTAYNEQFF. In nucleotides, the CDR3 is TGTGCCAGCAGCCCCCAAGGGACGGCCTACAATGAGCAGTTCTTC. The whole variable domain, remainder taken from reference TRBV7-6 and TRBJ2-1, is GAGVSQSPRYKVTKRGQDVALRCDPISGHVSLYWYRQALGQGPEFLTYFNYEAQQDKSGLPNDRFSAERPEGSISTLTIQRTEQRDSAMYRCASSPQGTAYNEQFFGPGTRLTVL.

This clonotype came up a few times. This CDR3 reads CASSTSKGEQFF. CDR3 bases: TGCGCCAGCAGCACTAGCAAGGGTGAGCAGTTCTTC. The chain employs TRBV5-1 and TRBJ2-1; D possibly corresponds to TRBD2 (6 bases). Germline CDR1 reads SGHRS; CDR2 reads YFSETQ. The CDR3 has 12 amino acids. V shed 4 bases and J shed 9 bases, with 11 bases lying between them.

This rearrangement joins TRBV7-8 to TRBJ2-1; D not certain. CDR1 and CDR2 from the germline V gene are SGHVS and FQNEAQ. The CDR3 is made up of 14 amino acids. Trimming cost V 1 base and J 5 bases, with 9 bases left between them. In DNA, the CDR3 is TGTGCCAGCAGCTTAGGCCACAGTAACAATGAGCAGTTCTTC. Translation gives CASSLGHSNNEQFF.

Only a few counts were recorded for this clonotype. The chain joins TRBV7-2 to TRBJ2-3, with a possible D match to TRBD1 (6 bases). This CDR3 has 15 amino acids. Trimming cost V 5 bases and J 0 bases, with 12 bases left between them. CDR1 and CDR2 from the germline V gene are SGHTA and FQGNSA. For the CDR3, the DNA is TGTGCCAGCAGCAACAGACAGGTTAGCACAGATACGCAGTATTTT. Protein product: CASSNRQVSTDTQYF.

This clonotype appeared a few times. As DNA, the CDR3 is TGCGCCAGCAGACGGGACAGCATTTACTATGGCTACACCTTC. Amino acid sequence: CASRRDSIYYGYTF. The chain carries TRBV10-2 and TRBJ1-2, with 7 bases lining up with TRBD1. The germline V gene encodes CDR1 WSHSY and CDR2 SAAADI. This CDR3 has 14 residues. J lost 3 bases, V lost 6 bases, and 7 bases had no gene match.

In its sample, this clonotype was seen many times. The chain recombines TRBV5-1 with TRBJ2-2; D not certain. The CDR3 is made up of 13 amino acids. V was pared by 5 bases and J by 0 bases, with 5 bases between. Germline loops: CDR1 SGHRS, CDR2 YFSETQ. The CDR3 loop reads CASSVTNTGELFF. The CDR3 DNA follows: TGCGCCAGCAGTGTAACGAACACCGGGGAGCTGTTTTTT. The whole variable domain, filled in from reference TRBV5-1 and TRBJ2-2, reads KAGVTQTPRYLIKTRGQQVTLSCSPISGHRSVSWYQQTPGQGLQFLFEYFSETQRNKGNFPGRFSGRQFSNSRSEMNVSTLELGDSALYLCASSVTNTGELFFGEGSRLTVL.

This clonotype showed up many times. V and J are TRBV27 and TRBJ2-7; TRBD1 matches at 8 bases. The CDR3 is 13 residues long. Germline CDR1 reads MNHEY; CDR2 reads SMNVEV (reference sequence). With V trimmed by 2 bases and J by 4 bases, 1 base remained unmatched. The CDR3 DNA reads TGTGCCAGCAGTTTAAACAGGGGGTACGAGCAGTACTTC. Amino acids: CASSLNRGYEQYF.

The V gene is TRBV10-3, the J gene TRBJ2-3; D uncertain. With 0 bases removed from V and 6 bases from J, the gap between germline ends came to 10 bases. Germline V lookup: CDR1 ENHRY, CDR2 SYGVKD. The CDR3 contains 14 residues. The CDR3 spells CAISESKSRDTQYF. In nucleotides, the CDR3 is TGTGCCATCAGTGAGTCGAAAAGCAGGGATACGCAGTATTTT.

The chain uses TRBV11-2 and TRBJ2-7; D remains ambiguous. In germline, CDR1 is SGHAT, CDR2 FQNNGV. CDR3 length: 14 amino acids. Between the trimmed V and J ends, which lost 1 base and 6 bases, there was a span of 13 bases. CDR3 in amino acids: CASSLAFTGFEQYF. The CDR3 DNA reads TGTGCCAGCAGCTTAGCTTTTACGGGTTTCGAGCAGTACTTC.

The J gene is TRBJ2-1, the V gene TRBV19, with D perhaps matching TRBD2 (5 bases). The germline V gene has CDR1 LNHDA and CDR2 SQIVND (reference sequence). V was trimmed by 2 bases and J by 1 base, leaving 9 bases between them. The CDR3 length is 15 residues. CDR3 DNA sequence: TGTGCCAGTAGTATACCGGGAAGGTCCTACAATGAGCAGTTCTTC. Its protein is CASSIPGRSYNEQFF.

This clonotype was detected many times. The chain employs TRBV29-1 and TRBJ2-2; 14 nucleotides line up with TRBD2. Germline V CDR1 and CDR2: SQVTM, ANQGSEA. Unmatched junction bases numbered 4, after V lost 6 bases and J lost 1 base. This CDR3 is 16 amino acids long. The chain's CDR3 is CSVKGTSGGNTGELFF. CDR3 bases: TGCAGCGTGAAGGGGACTAGCGGGGGGAACACCGGGGAGCTGTTTTTT.

This clonotype has just a few counts. The J gene is TRBJ1-1, the V gene TRBV20-1; the D gene is possibly TRBD1 (6 bases). From germline, CDR1 is DFQATT and CDR2 SNEGSKA (reference sequence). The V end lost 2 bases, the J end lost 4 bases, and 26 bases lay between the germline ends. This CDR3 is 18 amino acids long. CDR3 protein: CSARSPLAGAAPPTEAFF. The CDR3 region has the DNA TGCAGTGCTAGATCGCCCTTAGCGGGGGCCGCTCCCCCCACTGAAGCTTTCTTT.

The rearrangement joins TRBV5-1 to TRBJ2-7, with 8 bases aligning to TRBD1. The germline V gene encodes CDR1 SGHRS and CDR2 YFSETQ. The CDR3 spans 14 residues. The ends lost 1 base at V and 5 bases at J; junction bases unmatched: 5. The CDR3 DNA reads as TGCGCCAGCAGCTTGTCAGGGGGCTTCAACGAGCAGTACTTC. It translates to CASSLSGGFNEQYF.